The subject of this entry is one T cell receptor (beta chain). Other DNA sequences in this specimen translate into the identical CDR3. In the authors' methods: Junction-only immunoSEQ sequences carried no quality scores, so filtering differed. Repertoires were generated with immunoSEQ multiplex PCR, while TCRdb's copy carries only in-frame clones and drops some. V and J calls and clone size follow that table, whereas D and trimming were derived from the DNA. This table holds about 2.4 million clones, approximately 93% found once. This entry comes from a study of shared clonotypes between healthy human individuals. About the research overall: Each donor's CD4 naive and CD4 memory cells filled three plates apiece, CD8 naive two, and CD8 memory one.

CDR3 length: 15 residues. V lost 4 bases to trimming and J lost 2 bases, with 15 bases between them. From germline, CDR1 is SGHRS and CDR2 YFSETQ. The rearrangement uses TRBV5-1 and TRBJ1-2; unclear D gene. Sequencing used naive CD4+ T cells from PBMCs. This sample's subset: CD45RA+ positively selected. This TCR derives from a young man in good health. Some clones in this sample may be carry-over from other donors' samples. The CDR3 nucleotides read TGCGCCAGCAGCCCAGGAGGGCAGCTAAACTATGGCTACACCTTC. This gives the protein CASSPGGQLNYGYTF.